This T cell receptor (beta chain) was profiled in a study of naive CD8 T cells in extremely preterm neonates. Study-wide points: Preterm CDR3s were shorter than older groups', with fewer N additions and less trimming.

Some clones are missing from TCRdb's copy, which holds only in-frame ones; the method was immunoSEQ multiplex PCR. The repertoire holds roughly 7,900 clones, approximately 97% seen once, with under 3% in the top ten. Turning to this clone: The antigen is unknown.

The CDR3 extends over 12 amino acids. Germline V gene data show CDR1 as LGHNA and CDR2 as YSLEER. V was trimmed by 3 bases and J by 3 bases, leaving 3 bases between them. Aged 20-50 years with median about 39 years, adult controls were healthy nonsmokers. Sorted cells: live naive CD8+ T cells, CD45RA+CCR7+, Annexin V-negative. Each sample had roughly 19,000–100,000 sorted naive CD8+ T cells. The sequence derives from a human donor in good health. Input material: naive CD8+ T cells from blood. The V call is TRBV4-3, the J call TRBJ2-1; D remains ambiguous. The CDR3 sequence: CASSHNYNEQFF. The CDR3 region has the DNA TGCGCCAGCAGCCACAACTACAATGAGCAGTTCTTC.